This TCR beta chain derives from a study of Graves' ophthalmopathy and Graves' hyperthyroidism. Study-wide results and limits: In separating ophthalmopathy from stable hyperthyroidism, a 13-signature model achieved roughly 90% sensitivity and approximately 81% specificity.

In its sample, this clonotype was seen a few times. What it recognizes is unknown. Amplifying from RNA transcripts, the study obtained TCR beta CDR3 regions. Scientists carried out first-round RT-PCR using HTBI primers and then a second-round multiplex PCR. TCRdb reprocessed the multiplex PCR reads with MiXCR, giving one entry per CDR3 protein. The sample holds some 360,000 distinct CDR3 sequences, about 15% seen once. This CDR3 has 17 residues. CDR1 and CDR2 (germline): SGHAT, FQDESV (reference sequence). V lost 4 bases, J lost 1 base, and 4 bases stayed unmatched. The sample was peripheral blood. The clonotype was recovered from an adult woman with stable Graves' hyperthyroidism. The gene calls are TRBV11-1 and TRBJ2-2; 12 bases align to TRBD2. CDR3 in amino acids: CASSSGLAGMNTGELFF. CDR3 coding DNA: TGTGCCAGCAGCTCCGGACTAGCGGGAATGAACACCGGGGAGCTGTTTTTT.